The present T cell receptor beta chain was sequenced within a study of cytomegalovirus exposure and HLA in healthy donors. 13 Jbeta primers and 60 Vbeta primers were used for the PCR. Assay used: immunoSEQ multiplex PCR; TCRdb lists only in-frame clones, some missing. The table includes 120,000 or so clones, 75% to 85% detected once. CDR1 is SGHNT and CDR2 is YENEEA in the germline V gene. The CDR3 runs 13 residues. The ends were cut back, 3 bases at V and 6 bases at J, with 12 bases in the middle. Sequencing was performed on PBMCs. This clonotype originated in a woman aged 45-65 years in good health and CMV-seropositive. The chain combines TRBV11-3 with TRBJ2-7; D is possibly TRBD1 (7 bases). CDR3 sequence (DNA): TGTGCCAGCAGCTTCGGGACAGCGGGCGAGCAGTACTTC. It is translated as CASSFGTAGEQYF.